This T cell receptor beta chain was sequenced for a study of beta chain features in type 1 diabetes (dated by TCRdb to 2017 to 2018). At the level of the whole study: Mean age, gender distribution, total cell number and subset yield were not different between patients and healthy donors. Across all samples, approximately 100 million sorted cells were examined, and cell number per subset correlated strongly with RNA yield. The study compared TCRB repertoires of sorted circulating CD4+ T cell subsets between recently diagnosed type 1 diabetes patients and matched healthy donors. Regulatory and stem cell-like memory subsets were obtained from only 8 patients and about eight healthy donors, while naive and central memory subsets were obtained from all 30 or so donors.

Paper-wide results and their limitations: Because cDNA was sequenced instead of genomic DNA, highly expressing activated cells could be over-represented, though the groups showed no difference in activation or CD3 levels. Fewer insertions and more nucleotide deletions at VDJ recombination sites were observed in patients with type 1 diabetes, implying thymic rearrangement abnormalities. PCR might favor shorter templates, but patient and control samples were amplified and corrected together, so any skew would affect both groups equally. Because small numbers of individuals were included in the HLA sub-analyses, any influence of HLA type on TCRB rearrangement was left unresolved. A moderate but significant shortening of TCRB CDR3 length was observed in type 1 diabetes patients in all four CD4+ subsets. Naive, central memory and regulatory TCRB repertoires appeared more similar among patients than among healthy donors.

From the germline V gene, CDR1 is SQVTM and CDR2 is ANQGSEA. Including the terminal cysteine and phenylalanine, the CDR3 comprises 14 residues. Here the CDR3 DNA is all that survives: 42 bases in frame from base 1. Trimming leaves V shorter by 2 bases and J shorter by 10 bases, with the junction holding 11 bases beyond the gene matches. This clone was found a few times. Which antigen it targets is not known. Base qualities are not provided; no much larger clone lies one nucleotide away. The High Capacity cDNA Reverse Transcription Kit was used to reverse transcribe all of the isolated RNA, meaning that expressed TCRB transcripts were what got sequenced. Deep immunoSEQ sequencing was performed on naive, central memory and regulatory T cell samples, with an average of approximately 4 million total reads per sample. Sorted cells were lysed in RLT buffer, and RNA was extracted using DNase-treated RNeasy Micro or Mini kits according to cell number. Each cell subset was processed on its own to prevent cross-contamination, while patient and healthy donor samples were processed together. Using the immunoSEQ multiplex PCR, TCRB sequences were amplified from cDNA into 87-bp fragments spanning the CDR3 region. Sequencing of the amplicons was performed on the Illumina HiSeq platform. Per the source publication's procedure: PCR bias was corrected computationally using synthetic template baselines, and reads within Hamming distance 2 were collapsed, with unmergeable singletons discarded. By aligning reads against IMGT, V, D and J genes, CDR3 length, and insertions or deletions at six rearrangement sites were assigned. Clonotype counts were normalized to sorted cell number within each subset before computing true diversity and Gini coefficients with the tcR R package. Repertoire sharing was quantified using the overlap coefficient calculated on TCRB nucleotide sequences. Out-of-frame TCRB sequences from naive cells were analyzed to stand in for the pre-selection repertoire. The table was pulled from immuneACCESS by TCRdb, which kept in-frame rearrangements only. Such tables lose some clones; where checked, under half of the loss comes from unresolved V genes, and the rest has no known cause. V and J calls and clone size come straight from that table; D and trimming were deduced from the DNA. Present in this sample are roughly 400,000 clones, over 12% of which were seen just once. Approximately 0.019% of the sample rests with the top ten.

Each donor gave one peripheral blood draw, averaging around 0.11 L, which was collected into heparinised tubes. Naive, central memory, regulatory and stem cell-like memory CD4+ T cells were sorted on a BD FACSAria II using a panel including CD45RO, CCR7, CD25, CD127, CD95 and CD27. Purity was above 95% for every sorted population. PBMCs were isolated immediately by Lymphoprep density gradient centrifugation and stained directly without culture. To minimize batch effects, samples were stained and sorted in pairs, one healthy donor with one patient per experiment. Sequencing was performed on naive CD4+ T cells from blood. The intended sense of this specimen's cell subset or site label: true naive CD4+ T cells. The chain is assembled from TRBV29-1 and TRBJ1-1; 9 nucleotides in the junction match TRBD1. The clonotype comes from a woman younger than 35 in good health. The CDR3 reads CSVEYRGRSIGAFF. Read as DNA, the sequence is TGCAGCGTTGAATACAGGGGGCGTAGTATAGGAGCTTTCTTT.